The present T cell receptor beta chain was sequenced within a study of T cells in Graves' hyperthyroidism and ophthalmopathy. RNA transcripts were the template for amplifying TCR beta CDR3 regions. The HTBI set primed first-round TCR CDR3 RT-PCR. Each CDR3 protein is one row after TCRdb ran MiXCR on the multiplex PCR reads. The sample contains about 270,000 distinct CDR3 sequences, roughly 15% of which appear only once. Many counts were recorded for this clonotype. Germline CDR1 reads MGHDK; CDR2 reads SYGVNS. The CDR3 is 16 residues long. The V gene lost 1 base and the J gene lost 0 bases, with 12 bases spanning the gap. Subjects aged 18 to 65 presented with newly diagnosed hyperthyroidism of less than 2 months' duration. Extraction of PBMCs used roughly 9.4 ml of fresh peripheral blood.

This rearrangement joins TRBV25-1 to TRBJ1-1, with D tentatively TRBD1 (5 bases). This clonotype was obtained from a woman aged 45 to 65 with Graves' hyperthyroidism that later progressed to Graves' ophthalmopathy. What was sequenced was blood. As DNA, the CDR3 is TGTGCCAGCAGTGAATTGAGGCGGGGGTTGAACACTGAAGCTTTCTTT. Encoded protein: CASSELRRGLNTEAFF.